One T cell receptor beta chain is described in this entry. This sample was taken from a study of blood T cell repertoires in COVID-19. As for the study in general: Sites in the United States, Italy and Spain provided acute and convalescent COVID-19 samples. Nucleic acid was either cDNA or gDNA, and it came from T cells, B-cell-depleted T cells, or PBMCs.

Original processing methods: Reference gene primer amplification in the assay estimated nucleated cell counts. Using immunoSEQ multiplex PCR, the repertoire was profiled, and TCRdb retains in-frame clones only, with some absent. V, J and clone size are those of that table, while D and trimming were read from the DNA. Among over 150,000 clones, roughly 86% were seen once, and the ten largest hold 2.7%. CDR1 is LGHNA, CDR2 YNFKEQ, per germline. The CDR3 length is 22 residues. Trimming removed 3 bases from V and 1 base from J; junction bases left unmatched: 20. This receptor was taken from a man aged 40-50 years with active or convalescent COVID-19. The sample consisted of peripheral blood. The chain is built from TRBV4-2 and TRBJ2-7, with 14 bases that match TRBD2. Here the CDR3 DNA reads TGTGCCAGCAGCCACGGCCGATCCCTCCTGACTAGCGGGGGGGCCAGGTCCTACGAGCAGTACTTC. Its protein product is CASSHGRSLLTSGGARSYEQYF.